These T cell receptor beta chains were read from a single sample in a study of naive and memory T cell subsets. TCRdb redid the calling of the UMI-ligation and nested PCR reads with MiXCR, one entry per CDR3 protein. The table records approximately 37,000 distinct CDR3 sequences, roughly 11% of them present only once. The specimen comprised skin, sampled from a tuberculin skin test site. The receptor source for this set is an adult in good health. Both conserved end residues are part of each CDR3. The D gene is left open where the match is weak. A row's size may be missing; if present it is once, few, many or a size class.

cdr3_aa cdr3_nt clone_size v_call d_call j_call
CASSIGGQLYTEAFF TGTGCCAGCAGCATCGGGGGACAGCTATACACTGAAGCTTTCTTT medium-sized TRBV5-6 TRBD1 TRBJ1-1
CASSPAYGNTIYF TGTGCCAGCAGCCCAGCCTACGGAAACACCATATATTTT NA TRBV27 NA TRBJ1-3
CSARGQVVTVF TGCAGTGCCAGAGGACAGGTGGTAACCGTTTTC many TRBV20-1 TRBD1 TRBJ2-7
CASSYGGQGNSPLHF TGTGCCAGCAGTTACGGGGGGCAGGGAAATTCACCCCTCCACTTT NA TRBV6-6 NA TRBJ1-6
CASKSGAPQGRGSYNEQFF TGTGCCAGTAAATCAGGGGCCCCCCAGGGGAGAGGGTCCTACAATGAGCAGTTCTTC NA TRBV28 NA TRBJ2-1
CSARELTSGTDTQYF TGCAGTGCTAGAGAGCTGACTAGCGGCACAGATACGCAGTATTTT many TRBV20-1 TRBD2 TRBJ2-3
CASHRLAGGYNEQFF TGTGCCAGCCACAGACTAGCGGGGGGGTACAATGAGCAGTTCTTC many TRBV6-2/TRBV6-3 TRBD2 TRBJ2-1
CATSRARAVGPAFF TGTGCCACCAGCAGAGCGAGGGCTGTCGGGCCAGCTTTCTTT many TRBV15 NA TRBJ1-1
CASSGGLKWDSGANVLTF TGTGCCAGCAGTGGAGGACTAAAATGGGACTCTGGGGCCAACGTCCTGACTTTC few TRBV2 NA TRBJ2-6
CASSKRYEAFF TGTGCCAGCAGCAAGAGATATGAAGCTTTCTTT NA TRBV28 NA TRBJ1-1
CASSPQDGFGNQPQHF TGTGCCAGCAGCCCTCAAGATGGGTTCGGCAATCAGCCCCAGCATTTT NA TRBV6-6 NA TRBJ1-5
CASSSSGRRVETQYF TGTGCCAGCAGTTCTAGCGGGAGACGTGTAGAGACCCAGTACTTC NA TRBV6-5 TRBD2 TRBJ2-5
CASSVGAANTGELFF TGTGCCAGCAGCGTTGGAGCGGCGAACACCGGGGAGCTGTTTTTT many TRBV9 NA TRBJ2-2
CATSRDRAGSSNQPQHF TGTGCCACCAGCAGAGATCGGGCAGGCTCTAGCAATCAGCCCCAGCATTTT NA TRBV15 NA TRBJ1-5
CASSPPLRGRTDTQYF TGTGCCAGCTCACCACCTCTTCGGGGCCGGACAGATACGCAGTATTTT many TRBV18 NA TRBJ2-3
CASNKGGRVGTEAFF TGTGCCAGCAACAAAGGGGGCAGGGTCGGGACTGAAGCTTTCTTT few TRBV27 TRBD1 TRBJ1-1
CASSNRGGDNEQFF TGTGCCAGTAGTAACCGGGGGGGAGACAATGAGCAGTTCTTC many TRBV19 TRBD2 TRBJ2-1
CASSVGGTGANVLTF TGTGCCAGCAGCGTAGGGGGGACTGGGGCCAACGTCCTGACTTTC many TRBV9 NA TRBJ2-6
CASSLGQPIYNEQFF TGTGCCAGCAGCCTCGGACAGCCAATTTACAATGAGCAGTTCTTC NA TRBV11-1 NA TRBJ2-1
CASSLSSGGAGDTQYF TGTGCCAGCAGCTTAAGTAGCGGGGGGGCCGGGGATACGCAGTATTTT many TRBV7-8 TRBD2 TRBJ2-3
CASSSRDRDTQYF TGTGCCAGCAGCTCCCGGGACAGAGATACGCAGTATTTT NA TRBV7-2 TRBD1 TRBJ2-3
CASSFGGYTQYF TGTGCCAGCAGTTTCGGGGGATATACGCAGTATTTT medium-sized TRBV12-3/TRBV12-4 NA TRBJ2-3
CSARDSSLFYGYTF TGCAGTGCTAGAGATTCTTCATTGTTTTATGGCTACACCTTC many TRBV20-1 NA TRBJ1-2
CASRQLAGDGEQYF TGTGCCAGCAGACAACTAGCGGGAGACGGCGAGCAGTACTTC NA TRBV2 TRBD2 TRBJ2-7
CASSYSSGLIQETQYF TGTGCCAGCAGTTACTCCTCAGGGCTCATCCAAGAGACCCAGTACTTC many TRBV6-5 NA TRBJ2-5
CASSEGGLGSEAFF TGTGCCAGCAGCGAAGGGGGCTTGGGCAGTGAAGCTTTCTTT NA TRBV3-1 TRBD1 TRBJ1-1
CASSPVSETGANVLTF TGTGCCAGCTCACCAGTTAGCGAAACTGGGGCCAACGTCCTGACTTTC NA TRBV18 NA TRBJ2-6
CASTDPGTSRSYEQYF TGTGCCAGCACCGACCCCGGGACAAGCCGCTCCTACGAGCAGTACTTC few TRBV6-6 NA TRBJ2-7
CASSPAGFPGEKLFF TGTGCCAGCAGCCCAGCCGGGTTTCCGGGGGAAAAACTGTTTTTT NA TRBV7-9 NA TRBJ1-4
CASSSQGSRNNEQFF TGCGCCAGCAGCTCACAGGGGTCGAGGAACAATGAGCAGTTCTTC many TRBV5-1 TRBD1 TRBJ2-1
CSAAGLGPETQYF TGCAGTGCCGCTGGGCTGGGACCAGAGACCCAGTACTTC many TRBV20-1 NA TRBJ2-5
CSVEEQIYGYTF TGCAGCGTTGAAGAACAGATCTATGGCTACACCTTC many TRBV29-1 NA TRBJ1-2
CASSVSGGLTYEQYF TGCGCCAGCAGTGTTAGCGGGGGGTTAACCTACGAGCAGTACTTC NA TRBV10-2 TRBD2 TRBJ2-7
CASSPAGGSSYEQYF TGTGCCAGCAGCCCGGCAGGGGGTTCTTCCTACGAGCAGTACTTC few TRBV3-1 TRBD1 TRBJ2-7
CASSLASAIFGYTF TGTGCCAGCAGTTTGGCCTCCGCTATTTTTGGCTACACCTTC NA TRBV12-3/TRBV12-4 NA TRBJ1-2
CASSQGGLAVDLQYF TGTGCCAGCAGCCAAGGGGGACTAGCAGTTGATTTACAGTACTTC NA TRBV3-1 TRBD2 TRBJ2-4
CASSLWGGQETQYF TGTGCCAGCAGCTTGTGGGGGGGGCAAGAGACCCAGTACTTC NA TRBV5-6 TRBD2 TRBJ2-5
CASRAPGQYEQYF TGTGCCAGCAGGGCACCGGGACAGTACGAGCAGTACTTC medium-sized TRBV12-3/TRBV12-4 TRBD1 TRBJ2-7
CASSTEYEQYF TGTGCCAGCAGTACTGAGTACGAGCAGTACTTC many TRBV28 NA TRBJ2-7
CASSGTNYNEQFF TGCGCCAGTTCCGGGACTAACTATAATGAGCAGTTCTTC many TRBV4-1 TRBD2 TRBJ2-1
CASSELAEGYNEQFF TGTGCCAGCAGTGAACTAGCGGAGGGGTACAATGAGCAGTTCTTC many TRBV6-1 TRBD2 TRBJ2-1
CASSLSWQGGEKLFF TGTGCCAGCAGCTTGTCCTGGCAGGGTGGCGAAAAACTGTTTTTT NA TRBV5-6 NA TRBJ1-4
CAISESKLSSNQPQHF TGTGCCATCAGTGAGTCGAAATTGAGTAGCAATCAGCCCCAGCATTTT many TRBV10-3 NA TRBJ1-5
CASSLALSGANVLTF TGTGCCAGCAGCTTAGCGCTCTCTGGGGCCAACGTCCTGACTTTC many TRBV7-8 NA TRBJ2-6
CASSSAWHNSPLHF TGTGCCAGCAGTTCTGCTTGGCATAATTCACCCCTCCACTTT many TRBV28 NA TRBJ1-6
CASSLPGSTYNEQFF TGTGCCAGCAGCCTCCCTGGATCCACCTACAATGAGCAGTTCTTC many TRBV7-8 NA TRBJ2-1
CSASSTGSMLEGYTF TGCAGTGCTTCGTCGACAGGGAGCATGTTAGAAGGCTACACCTTC NA TRBV20-1 TRBD1 TRBJ1-2